This T cell receptor (beta chain) appears in the sequencing data of a study of T cell responses to AZD1222 COVID-19 vaccine. General study findings and limits: It was only six AZD1222 recipients who were seropositive at baseline. Two AZD1222 administrations were followed by greater Spike-specific TCR breadth and depth.

Only in-frame clones appear in the TCRdb table, and some are missing; sequencing was by immunoSEQ multiplex PCR. Seen here are approximately 160,000 clones, about nine tenths observed once, and the top ten hold 2.5% to 3%. As for this clone: What it binds is not known.

The sample here was peripheral blood, taken on day 0 of AZD1222 vaccination. This clonotype was obtained from an adult in good health.

Here the CDR3 reads CASSLAAGTGRFANEKLFF. CDR3 in DNA: TGTGCCAGCAGCTTAGCAGCCGGGACAGGGAGGTTCGCTAATGAAAAACTGTTTTTT. The V and J genes are TRBV7-9 and TRBJ1-4, with 9 bases aligning to TRBD1. V lost 0 bases, J lost 3 bases, and 11 bases stayed unmatched. CDR1 SEHNR and CDR2 FQNEAQ come from the germline V gene (reference sequence). This CDR3 comprises 19 residues.